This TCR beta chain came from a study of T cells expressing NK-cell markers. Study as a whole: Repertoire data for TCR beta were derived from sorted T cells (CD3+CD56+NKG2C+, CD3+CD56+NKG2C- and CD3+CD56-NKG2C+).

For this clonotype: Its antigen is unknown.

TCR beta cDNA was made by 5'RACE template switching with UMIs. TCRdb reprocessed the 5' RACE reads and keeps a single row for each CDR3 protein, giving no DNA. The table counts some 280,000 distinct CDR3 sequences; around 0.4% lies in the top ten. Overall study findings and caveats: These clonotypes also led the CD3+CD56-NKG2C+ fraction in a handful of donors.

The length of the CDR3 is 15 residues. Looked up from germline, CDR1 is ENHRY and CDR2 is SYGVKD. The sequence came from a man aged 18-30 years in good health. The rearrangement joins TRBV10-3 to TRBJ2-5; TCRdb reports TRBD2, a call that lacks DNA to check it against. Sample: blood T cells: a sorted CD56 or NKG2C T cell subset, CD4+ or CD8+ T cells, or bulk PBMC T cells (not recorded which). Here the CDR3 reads CAISEAGGRQETQYF.